The entry below describes one T cell receptor (beta chain). Its matching antigen is unknown. This entry comes from a study of vaccination and CD4 T cells after COVID-19. V was trimmed by 0 bases and J by 7 bases, leaving 13 bases between them. The length of the CDR3 is 14 residues. CDR1 and CDR2 (germline): SGHRS, YFSETQ. Sample treatment: roughly 10-day PBMC culture with coronavirus spike peptide pools or control peptides (ViraFEST assay). The study sequenced cultured CD4+ T cell DNA using the Oncomine TCR Beta short-read assay. TCRdb re-called the PCR reads with MiXCR, one entry per CDR3 protein. The sample lists 13,000 to 15,000 distinct CDR3 sequences; 25% to 30% were seen once.

The chain employs TRBV5-1 and TRBJ1-1; D not resolved. The TCR comes from a human donor who had recovered from COVID-19. Specimen: CD4+ T cells from blood, cultured in vitro. The CDR3 region has the DNA TGCGCCAGCAGCTTGGCGTCTGGAGGGAGTGAAGCTTTCTTT. Encoded protein: CASSLASGGSEAFF.